Detailed here is one T cell receptor beta chain. No antigen is known for it. The data derive from a study of blood T cells in healthy people across ages. Study information: Capture via template switching afforded approximately one barcoded beta molecule per two T cells.

Study-wide findings and caveats: With age, beta diversity per million T cells declined roughly linearly, significantly by about 37.

Primers used in a second PCR of roughly 6 to 11 cycles were a sample-barcoded 5' primer and a J-beta primer mix. Each of the samples gave a minimum of 2.5 million paired-end reads that contained CDR3. One entry per CDR3 protein, called by TCRdb with MiXCR from the 5' RACE reads. Of hundreds of thousands of distinct CDR3 sequences in the sample, roughly two fifths were seen once. Total RNA extracted from each sample amounted to at least 6 micrograms. Trimming cost V 5 bases and J 7 bases; bases outside gene matches: 5. The germline gives CDR1 DFQATT, CDR2 SNEGSKA (reference sequence). The CDR3 is made up of 13 amino acids.

The TCR originated in an elderly man in good health. This sequence joins TRBV20-1 and TRBJ1-6, with 7 bases lining up with TRBD1. The sequenced material came from blood. The CDR3 here is CSARQGGNSPLHF. In nucleotides, the CDR3 is TGCAGTGCTCGACAGGGTGGAAATTCACCCCTCCACTTT.